Following are 15 T cell receptor beta chains from one sample sequenced in a study of shared clonotypes between healthy human individuals. Generated by immunoSEQ multiplex PCR, the TCRdb table keeps only in-frame clones and is missing some. The sample contains nearly 2 million clones, about 95% of which appear only once. The naive CD8 population came from CD45RO-negative cells selected for CCR7, without terminally differentiated effector memory CD45RA+ cells. Specimen: naive CD8+ T cells sorted from blood. The origin of the receptors is a man in his late teens or twenties in good health.

The table lists this clone with a count of one. V gene TRBV2 combines with J gene TRBJ2-7, with D perhaps given as TRBD1 or TRBD2 (6 bases each). Germline assignment: CDR1 SNHLY and CDR2 FYNNEI. The CDR3 has 14 amino acids. The CDR3 protein is CALAKGGEAYEQYF. As DNA, the CDR3 is TGTGCTCTCGCGAAGGGGGGCGAAGCCTACGAGCAGTACTTC. Drawing the rest from reference TRBV2 and TRBJ2-7, the complete variable domain is EPEVTQTPSHQVTQMGQEVILRCVPISNHLYFYWYRQILGQKVEFLVSFYNNEISEKSEIFDDQFSVERPDGSNFTLKIRSTKLEDSAMYFCALAKGGEAYEQYFGPGTRLTVT.

The V call is TRBV9, the J call TRBJ1-3; possibly TRBD1 for D (5 bases). The V and J ends lost 7 bases and 2 bases respectively, with 13 bases between them. CDR3 length equals 14 residues. Germline V gene sequence: CDR1 SGDLS, CDR2 YYNGEE. DNA for the CDR3: TGTGCCAGCGGCGGGGGAGGCGCTGGAAACACCATATATTTT. Encoded protein: CASGGGGAGNTIYF.

This chain uses TRBV27 with TRBJ2-7, with D perhaps assigned TRBD1 or TRBD2 (5 bases each). V gave up 7 bases and J gave up 2 bases, with 15 bases separating them. Germline values: CDR1 MNHEY, CDR2 SMNVEV (reference sequence). The CDR3 totals 14 residues. This CDR3 reads CASTPAGTAYEQYF. In DNA form, the CDR3 reads TGTGCCAGCACCCCCGCCGGGACGGCCTACGAGCAGTACTTC.

The V call is TRBV9, the J call TRBJ1-3, with TRBD1 as a possible D gene (6 bases). The CDR3 runs to 14 residues. Germline CDR1 is SGDLS and CDR2 is YYNGEE. V lost 6 bases and J lost 0, with 10 bases in between. For the CDR3, the DNA is TGTGCCAGCAATCAGGGGAACTCTGGAAACACCATATATTTT. As protein: CASNQGNSGNTIYF.

V usage is TRBV14 and J usage is TRBJ2-7, with 8 bases fitting TRBD2. Trimming cost V 1 base and J 6 bases; bases outside gene matches: 5. CDR3 length equals 14 residues. CDR1 and CDR2 (germline): SGHDN, FVKESK. The CDR3 nucleotides are TGTGCCAGCAGCCAAGGGGGACTAGGAGGCGAGCAGTACTTC. Residues: CASSQGGLGGEQYF.

This sequence joins TRBV5-6 and TRBJ1-2, with 9 bases fitting TRBD1. CDR1 is SGHDT and CDR2 is YYEEEE in the germline V gene. The V and J ends lost 5 bases and 1 base, in that order; junction bases with no gene match: 6. CDR3 length: 15 residues. This chain's CDR3 is CASRERDRVNYGYTF. CDR3 DNA sequence: TGTGCCAGCAGGGAGAGGGACAGGGTTAACTATGGCTACACCTTC.

In regard to this clone: Distinct nucleotide sequences in the sample also encode this CDR3. The gene calls are TRBV15 and TRBJ2-7; either TRBD1 or TRBD2 may supply D (5 bases each). V was clipped by 3 bases and J by 2 bases, with 8 bases between them. The CDR3 spans 13 residues. CDR1 and CDR2 (germline): LNHNV, YYDKDF (reference sequence). CDR3 region: CATSREDTYEQYF. The CDR3 nucleotides read TGTGCCACCAGCAGGGAGGACACCTACGAGCAGTACTTC.

V usage is TRBV7-9 and J usage is TRBJ2-2; weak D call: TRBD1 (6 bases). This CDR3 contains 15 residues. CDR1 SEHNR and CDR2 FQNEAQ come from the germline V gene (reference sequence). Trimming stripped 2 bases from V and 4 bases from J, with 11 bases between. The CDR3 loop reads CASSLIAQGTGELFF. CDR3 in DNA: TGTGCCAGCAGCTTAATAGCACAGGGCACCGGGGAGCTGTTTTTT.

This clone showed up just once. The chain links TRBV14 to TRBJ1-1, with D uncertain. Looked up from germline, CDR1 is SGHDN and CDR2 is FVKESK. Trimming removed 0 bases from V and 4 bases from J, with 9 bases in between. The CDR3 is 14 residues long. In DNA form, the CDR3 reads TGTGCCAGCAGCCAAGATCCGAGGGCCACTGAAGCTTTCTTT. Its translation is CASSQDPRATEAFF.

The chain couples TRBV5-1 to TRBJ2-5; TRBD1 agrees at 11 bases. This CDR3 region has 15 residues. In germline, CDR1 is SGHRS, CDR2 YFSETQ. V shed 3 bases, J shed 4 bases, and the junction held 5 bases outside the gene matches. The CDR3 region is CASSSGTGGVETQYF. DNA for the CDR3: TGCGCCAGCAGCTCCGGGACAGGGGGTGTAGAGACCCAGTACTTC.

This rearrangement joins TRBV4-1 to TRBJ1-2; possibly TRBD1 for D (5 bases). The CDR3 has 14 amino acids. V dropped 1 base and J dropped 8 bases, with 14 bases sitting between them. Germline lookup yields CDR1 MGHRA and CDR2 YSYEKL. This CDR3 reads CASSQGVKGHGYTF. In nucleotides, the CDR3 is TGCGCCAGCAGCCAAGGGGTTAAGGGGCACGGCTACACCTTC.

CDR3 residues: CASSHLEGEQYF. The CDR3 DNA follows: TGTGCCAGCAGCCACCTTGAGGGTGAGCAGTACTTC. V gene TRBV4-2 combines with J gene TRBJ2-7, with a weak D call TRBD2 (5 bases). CDR1 is LGHNA and CDR2 is YNFKEQ in the germline V gene. Trimming took off 3 bases at V and 7 bases at J, with 10 bases between the two ends. CDR3 length: 12 residues.

The genes are TRBV5-8 and TRBJ1-2, with D possibly being TRBD1 (5 bases). Germline CDR1 reads SGHTS; CDR2 reads YDEGEE. This CDR3 spans 15 amino acids. Trimming removed 0 bases from V and 4 bases from J, with 13 bases in between. In DNA, the CDR3 is TGTGCCAGCAGCTTGGACGGGGGAGAGGGCTATGGCTACACCTTC. It translates to CASSLDGGEGYGYTF.

The chain uses TRBV10-3 and TRBJ2-7; maybe TRBD1 (6 bases). Per the germline V gene, CDR1 is ENHRY and CDR2 is SYGVKD. The CDR3 consists of 14 residues. Trimming took off 10 bases at V and 3 bases at J, with 19 bases between the two ends. In DNA form, the CDR3 reads TGTGCCACCAACGGACAGTCGGCGGACTACGAGCAGTACTTC. Protein sequence: CATNGQSADYEQYF.

The chain employs TRBV30 and TRBJ2-5; 10 nucleotides match TRBD1. The CDR3 is 14 amino acids. The junction had 8 bases not matched to a gene; V was cut back by 5 bases and J by 5 bases. Germline CDR1 reads GTSNPN; CDR2 reads SVGIG (reference sequence). The CDR3 region is CAWEGDRGSETQYF. The CDR3 region has the DNA TGTGCCTGGGAAGGGGACAGGGGTAGTGAGACCCAGTACTTC.